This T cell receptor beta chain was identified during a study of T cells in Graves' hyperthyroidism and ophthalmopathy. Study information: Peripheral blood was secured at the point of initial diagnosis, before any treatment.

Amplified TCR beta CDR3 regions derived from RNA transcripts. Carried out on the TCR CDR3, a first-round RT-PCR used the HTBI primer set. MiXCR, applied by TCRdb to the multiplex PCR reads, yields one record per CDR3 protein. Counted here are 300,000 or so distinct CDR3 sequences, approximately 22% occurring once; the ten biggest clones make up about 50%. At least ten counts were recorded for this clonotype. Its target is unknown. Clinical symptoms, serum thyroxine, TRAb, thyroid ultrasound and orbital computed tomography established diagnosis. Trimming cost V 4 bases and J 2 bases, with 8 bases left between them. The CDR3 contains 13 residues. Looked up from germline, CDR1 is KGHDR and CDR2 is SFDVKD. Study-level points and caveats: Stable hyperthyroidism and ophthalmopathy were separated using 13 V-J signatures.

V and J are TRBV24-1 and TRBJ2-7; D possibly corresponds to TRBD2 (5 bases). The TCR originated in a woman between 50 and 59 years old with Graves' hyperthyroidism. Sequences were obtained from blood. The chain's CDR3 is CATSDGVTYEQYF. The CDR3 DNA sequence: TGTGCCACCAGTGACGGGGTCACCTACGAGCAGTACTTC.